This T cell receptor beta chain was obtained from a study of blood T cell repertoires in COVID-19. The overall study: There were acute and convalescent COVID-19 samples, and they came from the United States, Italy and Spain. PBMCs, B-cell-depleted T cells, or T cells were the source of the cDNA or gDNA that made up the material.

Participants came from 20 to 25 US areas, aged roughly 18 to 89 years. How the authors handled the data: Amplification from reference gene primers served as the basis for estimated nucleated cell counts. Only in-frame clones appear in the TCRdb table, and some are missing; sequencing was by immunoSEQ multiplex PCR. Clone size and V and J calls were adopted from that table, with D and trimming inferred from the DNA. The data show some 260,000 clones, 85% to 90% seen once. The CDR3 spans 16 residues. The trim removed 3 bases at V and 4 bases at J, leaving 11 bases unmatched. Germline V gives CDR1 MNHEY, CDR2 SVGAGI.

The clonotype originates from a man aged 35-49 years who had recovered from COVID-19. This rearrangement joins TRBV6-5 to TRBJ1-2; 7 nucleotides align to TRBD1. The sample consisted of PBMCs or T cells enriched from blood (not recorded which). DNA of the CDR3: TGTGCCAGCAGTTATGGGCCCAAGGGGGCGTCCTATGGCTACACCTTC. Amino acids: CASSYGPKGASYGYTF.